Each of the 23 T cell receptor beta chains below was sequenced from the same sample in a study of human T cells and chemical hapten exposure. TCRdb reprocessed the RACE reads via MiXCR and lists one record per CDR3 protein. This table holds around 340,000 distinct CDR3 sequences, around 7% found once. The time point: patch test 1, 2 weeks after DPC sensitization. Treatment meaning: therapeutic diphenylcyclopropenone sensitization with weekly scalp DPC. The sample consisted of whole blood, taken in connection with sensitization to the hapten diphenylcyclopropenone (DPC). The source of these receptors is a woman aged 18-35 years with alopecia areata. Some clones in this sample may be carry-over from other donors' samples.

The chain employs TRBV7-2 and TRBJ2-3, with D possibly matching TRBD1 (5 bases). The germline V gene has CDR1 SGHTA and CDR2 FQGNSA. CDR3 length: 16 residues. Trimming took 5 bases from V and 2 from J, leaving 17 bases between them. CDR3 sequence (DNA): TGTGCCAGCAGCCAGGGTCCGCCGAGATCCACAGATACGCAGTATTTT. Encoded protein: CASSQGPPRSTDTQYF.

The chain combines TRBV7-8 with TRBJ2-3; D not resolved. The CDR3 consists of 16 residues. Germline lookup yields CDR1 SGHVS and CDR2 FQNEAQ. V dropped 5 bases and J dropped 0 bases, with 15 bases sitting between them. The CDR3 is CASSPRGSQSTDTQYF. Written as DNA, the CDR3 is TGTGCCAGCAGCCCCCGTGGCAGCCAGAGCACAGATACGCAGTATTTT.

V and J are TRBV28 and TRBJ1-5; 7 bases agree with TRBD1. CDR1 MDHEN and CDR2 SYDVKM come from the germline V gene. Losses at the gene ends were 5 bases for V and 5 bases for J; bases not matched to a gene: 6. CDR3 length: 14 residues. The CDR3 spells CASSDGQDDQPQHF. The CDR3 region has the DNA TGTGCCAGCAGTGATGGACAGGACGATCAGCCCCAGCATTTT.

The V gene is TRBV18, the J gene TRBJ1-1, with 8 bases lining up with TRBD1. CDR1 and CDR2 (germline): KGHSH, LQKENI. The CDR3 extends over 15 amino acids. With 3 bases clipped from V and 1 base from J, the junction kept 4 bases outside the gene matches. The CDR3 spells CASSPLTGANTEAFF. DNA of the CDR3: TGTGCCAGCTCACCCCTGACAGGGGCGAACACTGAAGCTTTCTTT.

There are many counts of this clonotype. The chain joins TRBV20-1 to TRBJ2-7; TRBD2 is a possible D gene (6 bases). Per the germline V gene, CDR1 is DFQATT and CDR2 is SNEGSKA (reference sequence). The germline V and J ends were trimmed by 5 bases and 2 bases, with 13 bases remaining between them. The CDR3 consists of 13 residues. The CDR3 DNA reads TGCAGTGCTCGCGGGACTTCTACCTACGAGCAGTACTTC. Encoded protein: CSARGTSTYEQYF.

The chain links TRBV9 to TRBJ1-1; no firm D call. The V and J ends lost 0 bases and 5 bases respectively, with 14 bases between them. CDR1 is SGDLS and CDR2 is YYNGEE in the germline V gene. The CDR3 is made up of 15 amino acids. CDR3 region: CASSVGYGGGTEAFF. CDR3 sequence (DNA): TGTGCCAGCAGCGTAGGGTATGGAGGAGGGACTGAAGCTTTCTTT.

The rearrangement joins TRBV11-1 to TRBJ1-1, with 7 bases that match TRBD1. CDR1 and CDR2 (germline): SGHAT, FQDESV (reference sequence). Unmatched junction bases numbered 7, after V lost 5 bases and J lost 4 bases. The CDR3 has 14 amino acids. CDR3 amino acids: CASSLTGDGTEAFF. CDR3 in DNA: TGTGCCAGCAGCCTAACAGGGGATGGCACTGAAGCTTTCTTT.

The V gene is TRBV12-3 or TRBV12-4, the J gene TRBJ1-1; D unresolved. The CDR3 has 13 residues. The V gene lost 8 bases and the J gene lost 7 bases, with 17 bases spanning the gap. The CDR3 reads CASSRPPAREAFF. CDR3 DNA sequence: TGTGCCAGCTCAAGGCCGCCCGCGCGTGAAGCTTTCTTT.

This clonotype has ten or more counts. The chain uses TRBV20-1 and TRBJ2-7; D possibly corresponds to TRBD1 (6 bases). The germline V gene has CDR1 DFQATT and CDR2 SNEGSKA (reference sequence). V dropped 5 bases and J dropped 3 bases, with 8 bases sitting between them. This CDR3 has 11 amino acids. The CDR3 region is CSARDNYEQYF. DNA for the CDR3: TGCAGTGCTCGGGACAACTACGAGCAGTACTTC.

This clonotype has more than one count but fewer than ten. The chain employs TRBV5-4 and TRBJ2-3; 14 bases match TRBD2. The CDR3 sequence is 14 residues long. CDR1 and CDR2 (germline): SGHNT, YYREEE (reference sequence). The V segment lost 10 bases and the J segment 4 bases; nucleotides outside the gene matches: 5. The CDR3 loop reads CAASTSGGADTQYF. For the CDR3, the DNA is TGTGCCGCCTCGACTAGCGGGGGGGCAGATACGCAGTATTTT.

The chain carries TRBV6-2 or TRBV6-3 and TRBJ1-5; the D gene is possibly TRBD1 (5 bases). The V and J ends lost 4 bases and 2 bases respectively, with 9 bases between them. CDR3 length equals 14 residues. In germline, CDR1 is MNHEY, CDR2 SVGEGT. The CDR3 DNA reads TGTGCCAGCAGTTCGGAAGGGGGCAATCAGCCCCAGCATTTT. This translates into CASSSEGGNQPQHF.

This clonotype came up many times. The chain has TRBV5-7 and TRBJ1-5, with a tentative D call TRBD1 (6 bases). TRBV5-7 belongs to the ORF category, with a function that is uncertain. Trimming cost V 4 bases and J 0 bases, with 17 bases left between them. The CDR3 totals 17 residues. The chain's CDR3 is CASSQNIRQDSNQPQHF. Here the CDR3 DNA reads TGTGCCAGCAGCCAAAATATTAGACAGGATAGCAATCAGCCCCAGCATTTT.

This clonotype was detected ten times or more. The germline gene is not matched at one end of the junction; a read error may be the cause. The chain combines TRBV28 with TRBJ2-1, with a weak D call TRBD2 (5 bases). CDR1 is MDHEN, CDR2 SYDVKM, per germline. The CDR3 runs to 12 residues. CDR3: CASGSSSLEPFF. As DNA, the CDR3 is TGTGCCAGCGGGTCTTCTAGCCTCGAGCCGTTCTTC.

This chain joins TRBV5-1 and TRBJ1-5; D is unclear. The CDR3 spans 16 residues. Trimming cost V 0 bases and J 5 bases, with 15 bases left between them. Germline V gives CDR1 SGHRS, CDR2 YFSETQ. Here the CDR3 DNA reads TGCGCCAGCAGCTTGGGCCCCACTAGCGGGGATCAGCCCCAGCATTTT. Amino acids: CASSLGPTSGDQPQHF.

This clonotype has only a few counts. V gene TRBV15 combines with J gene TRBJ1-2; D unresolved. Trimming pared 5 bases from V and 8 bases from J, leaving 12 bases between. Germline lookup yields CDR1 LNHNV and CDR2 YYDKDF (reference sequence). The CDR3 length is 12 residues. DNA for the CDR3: TGTGCCACCAGCCCGGGTGTCCGGGGCTACACCTTC. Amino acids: CATSPGVRGYTF.

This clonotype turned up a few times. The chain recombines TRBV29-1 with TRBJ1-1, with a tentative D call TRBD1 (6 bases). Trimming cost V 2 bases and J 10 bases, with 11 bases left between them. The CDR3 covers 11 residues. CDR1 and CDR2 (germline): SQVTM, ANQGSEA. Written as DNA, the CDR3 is TGCAGCGTTGAACAGGGGTCGGGAGCTTTCTTT. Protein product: CSVEQGSGAFF.

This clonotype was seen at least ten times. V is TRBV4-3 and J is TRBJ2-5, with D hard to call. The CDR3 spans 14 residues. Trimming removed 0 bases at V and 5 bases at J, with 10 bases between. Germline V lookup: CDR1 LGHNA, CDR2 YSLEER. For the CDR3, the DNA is TGCGCCAGCAGCCAAGATCAGCATTCTGAGACCCAGTACTTC. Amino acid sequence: CASSQDQHSETQYF.

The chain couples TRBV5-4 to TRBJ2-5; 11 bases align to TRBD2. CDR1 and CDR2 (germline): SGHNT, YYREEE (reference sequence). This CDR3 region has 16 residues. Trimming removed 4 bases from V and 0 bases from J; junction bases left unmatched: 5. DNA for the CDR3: TGTGCCAGCAGCCCGGGGACTAGCGGAAACCAAGAGACCCAGTACTTC. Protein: CASSPGTSGNQETQYF.

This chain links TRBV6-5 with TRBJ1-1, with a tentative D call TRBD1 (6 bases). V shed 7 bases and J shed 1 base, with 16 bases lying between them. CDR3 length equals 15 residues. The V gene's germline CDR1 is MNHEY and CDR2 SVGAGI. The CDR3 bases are TGTGCCAGCACCAGGCGGGGGCCGGGGAACACTGAAGCTTTCTTT. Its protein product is CASTRRGPGNTEAFF.

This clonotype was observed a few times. CDR3 protein: CASSFGQGITGELFF. In DNA form, the CDR3 reads TGTGCCAGCAGCTTCGGGCAGGGAATTACCGGGGAGCTGTTTTTT. The V and J genes are TRBV7-9 and TRBJ2-2; a weak D match, TRBD1 (5 bases). There are 15 residues in the CDR3. The germline CDR1 and CDR2 sequences are SEHNR and FQNEAQ (reference sequence). The V gene lost 3 bases and the J gene lost 5 bases, with 13 bases spanning the gap.

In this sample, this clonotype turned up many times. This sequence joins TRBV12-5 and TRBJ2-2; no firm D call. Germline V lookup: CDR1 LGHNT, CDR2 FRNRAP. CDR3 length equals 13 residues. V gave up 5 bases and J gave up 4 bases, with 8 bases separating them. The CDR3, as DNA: TGTGCTAGTGGTCCGCGTGTCACCGGGGAGCTGTTTTTT. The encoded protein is CASGPRVTGELFF.

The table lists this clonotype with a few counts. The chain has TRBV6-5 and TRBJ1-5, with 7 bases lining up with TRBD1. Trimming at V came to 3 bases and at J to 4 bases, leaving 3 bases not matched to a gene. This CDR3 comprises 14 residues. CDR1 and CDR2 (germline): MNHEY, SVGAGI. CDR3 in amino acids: CASSYKDRNQPQHF. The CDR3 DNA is TGTGCCAGCAGTTATAAGGACAGGAATCAGCCCCAGCATTTT.

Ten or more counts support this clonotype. For the CDR3, the DNA is TGTGCCAGCAGCTTAGGTCACTCCGGGGCTAGCACAGATACGCAGTATTTT. Its translation is CASSLGHSGASTDTQYF. The chain combines TRBV11-2 with TRBJ2-3, with D perhaps TRBD1 or TRBD2 (5 bases each). CDR3 size: 17 residues. V dropped 1 base and J dropped 0 bases, with 14 bases sitting between them. From germline, CDR1 is SGHAT and CDR2 FQNNGV.